These T cell receptor beta chains were read from a single sample in a study of blood T cells in healthy people across ages. TCRdb reanalysed the 5' RACE reads using MiXCR and keeps one entry per CDR3 protein. The sample lists a few hundred thousand distinct CDR3 sequences, 27% seen once, with roughly 18% in the top ten. Sequences were obtained from blood. The receptor set was obtained from a woman in her 70s in good health. Each CDR3 is given with its conserved first and last residue. Fields, in order: J gene, V gene, clone size, CDR3 protein. Part of the rows lack a size; the others show once, few, many or a class for expanded clones.

j_gene: TRBJ2-5
v_gene: TRBV7-7
abundance: NA
CDR3aa: CASSLEGVRETQYF

j_gene: TRBJ1-5
v_gene: TRBV5-1
abundance: few
CDR3aa: CASSLGSGNRNQPQHF

j_gene: TRBJ1-2
v_gene: TRBV29-1
abundance: few
CDR3aa: CSVEYRGNYGYTF

j_gene: TRBJ2-1
v_gene: TRBV12-3/TRBV12-4
abundance: NA
CDR3aa: CASSLAGAPNEQFF

j_gene: NA
v_gene: TRBV20-1
abundance: few
CDR3aa: CSASSPSGVNEQFF

j_gene: TRBJ1-1
v_gene: TRBV29-1
abundance: NA
CDR3aa: CSAAGQQNTEAFF

j_gene: TRBJ1-1
v_gene: TRBV18
abundance: NA
CDR3aa: CASSPRDRGQTEAFF

j_gene: TRBJ2-5
v_gene: TRBV29-1
abundance: many
CDR3aa: CSVGGETQYF

j_gene: TRBJ2-3
v_gene: TRBV7-2
abundance: few
CDR3aa: CASSSKRGAITLDTQYF

j_gene: TRBJ1-5
v_gene: TRBV6-5
abundance: NA
CDR3aa: CASSYTGQGGQPQHF

j_gene: TRBJ1-3
v_gene: TRBV29-1
abundance: NA
CDR3aa: CSVKSSGNTIYF

j_gene: TRBJ1-4
v_gene: TRBV7-9
abundance: NA
CDR3aa: CASSLAWGQAVANEKLFF

j_gene: TRBJ2-7
v_gene: TRBV28
abundance: NA
CDR3aa: CASSIQGLGGKYEQYF

j_gene: TRBJ2-5
v_gene: TRBV7-2
abundance: many
CDR3aa: CASSSVGETQYF

j_gene: TRBJ2-5
v_gene: TRBV3-1
abundance: many
CDR3aa: CASSQSQETQYF

j_gene: TRBJ2-1
v_gene: TRBV30
abundance: NA
CDR3aa: CARSRGYNEQFF

j_gene: TRBJ1-3
v_gene: TRBV12-3/TRBV12-4
abundance: NA
CDR3aa: CASTITGASGNTIYF

j_gene: TRBJ2-5
v_gene: TRBV30
abundance: few
CDR3aa: CACTTGPQETQYF

j_gene: TRBJ2-5
v_gene: TRBV20-1
abundance: NA
CDR3aa: CSAREGIRQETQYF

j_gene: TRBJ2-1
v_gene: TRBV9
abundance: NA
CDR3aa: CASSERTGNPNEQFF

j_gene: TRBJ1-3
v_gene: TRBV19
abundance: few
CDR3aa: CASRMQGTGNTIYF